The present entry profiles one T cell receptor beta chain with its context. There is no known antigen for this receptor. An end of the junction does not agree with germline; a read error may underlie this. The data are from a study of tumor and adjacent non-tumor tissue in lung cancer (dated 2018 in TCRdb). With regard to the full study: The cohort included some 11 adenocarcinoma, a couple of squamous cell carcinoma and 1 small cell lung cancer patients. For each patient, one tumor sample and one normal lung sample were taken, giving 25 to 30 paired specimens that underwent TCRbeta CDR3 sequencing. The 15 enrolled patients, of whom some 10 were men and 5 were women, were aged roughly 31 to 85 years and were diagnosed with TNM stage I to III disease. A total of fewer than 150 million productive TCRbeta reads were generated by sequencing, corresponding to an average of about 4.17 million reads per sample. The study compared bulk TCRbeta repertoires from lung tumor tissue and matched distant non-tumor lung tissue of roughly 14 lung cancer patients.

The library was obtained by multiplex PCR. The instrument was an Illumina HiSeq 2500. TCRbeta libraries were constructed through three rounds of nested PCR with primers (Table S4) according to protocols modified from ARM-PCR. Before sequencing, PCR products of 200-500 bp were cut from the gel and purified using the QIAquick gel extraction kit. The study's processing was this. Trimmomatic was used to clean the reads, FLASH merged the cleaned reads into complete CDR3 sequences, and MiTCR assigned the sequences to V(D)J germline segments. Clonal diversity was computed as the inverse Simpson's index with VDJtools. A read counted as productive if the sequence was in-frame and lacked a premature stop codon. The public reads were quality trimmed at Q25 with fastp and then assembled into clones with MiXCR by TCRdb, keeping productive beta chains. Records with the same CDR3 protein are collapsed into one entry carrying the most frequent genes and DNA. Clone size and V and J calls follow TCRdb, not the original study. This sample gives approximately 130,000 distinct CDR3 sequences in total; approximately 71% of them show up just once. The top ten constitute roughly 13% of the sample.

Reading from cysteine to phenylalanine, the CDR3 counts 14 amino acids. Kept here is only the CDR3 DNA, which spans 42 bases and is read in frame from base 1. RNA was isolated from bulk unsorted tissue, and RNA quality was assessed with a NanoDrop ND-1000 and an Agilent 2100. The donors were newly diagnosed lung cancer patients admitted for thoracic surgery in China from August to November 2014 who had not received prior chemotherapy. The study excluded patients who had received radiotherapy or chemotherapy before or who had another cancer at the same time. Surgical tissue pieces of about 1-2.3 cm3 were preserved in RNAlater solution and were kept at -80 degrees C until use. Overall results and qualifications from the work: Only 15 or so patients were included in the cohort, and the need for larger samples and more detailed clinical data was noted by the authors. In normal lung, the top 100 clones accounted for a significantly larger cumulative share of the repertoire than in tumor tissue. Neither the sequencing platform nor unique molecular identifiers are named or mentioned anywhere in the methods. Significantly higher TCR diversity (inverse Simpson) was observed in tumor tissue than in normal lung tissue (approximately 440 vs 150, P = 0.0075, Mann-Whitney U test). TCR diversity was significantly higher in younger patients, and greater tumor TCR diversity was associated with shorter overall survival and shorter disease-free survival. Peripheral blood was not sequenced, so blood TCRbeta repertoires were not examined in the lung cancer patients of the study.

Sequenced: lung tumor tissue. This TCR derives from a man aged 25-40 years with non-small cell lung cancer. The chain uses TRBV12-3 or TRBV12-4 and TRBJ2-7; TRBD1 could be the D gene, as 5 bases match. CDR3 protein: CASRLGLPPFEQYF. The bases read TGTGCCAGCAGATTGGGGCTGCCCCCCTTCGAGCAGTATTTC.